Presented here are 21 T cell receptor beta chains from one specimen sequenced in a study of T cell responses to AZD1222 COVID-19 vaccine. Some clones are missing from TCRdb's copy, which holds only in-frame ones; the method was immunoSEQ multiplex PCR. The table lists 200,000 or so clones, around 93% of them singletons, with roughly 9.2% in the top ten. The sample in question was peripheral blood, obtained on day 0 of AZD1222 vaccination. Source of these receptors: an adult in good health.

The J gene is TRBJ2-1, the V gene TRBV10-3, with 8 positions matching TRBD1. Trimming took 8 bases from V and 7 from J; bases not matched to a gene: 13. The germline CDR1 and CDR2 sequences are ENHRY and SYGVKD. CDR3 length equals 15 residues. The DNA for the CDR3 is TGTGCCATCGGGGAGACAGGGGCCCGTCGAAATGAGCAGTTCTTC. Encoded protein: CAIGETGARRNEQFF.

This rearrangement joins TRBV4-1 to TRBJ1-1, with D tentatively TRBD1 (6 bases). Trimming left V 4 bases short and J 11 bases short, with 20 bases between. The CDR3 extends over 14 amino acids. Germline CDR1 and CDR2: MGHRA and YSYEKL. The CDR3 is CASSPGPWDTGAFF. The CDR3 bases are TGCGCCAGCAGCCCCGGGCCATGGGACACTGGGGCTTTCTTT.

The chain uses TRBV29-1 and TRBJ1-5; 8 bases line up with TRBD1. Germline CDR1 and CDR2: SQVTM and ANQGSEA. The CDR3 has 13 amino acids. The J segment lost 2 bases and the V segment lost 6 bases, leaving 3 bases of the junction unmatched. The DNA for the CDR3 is TGCAGCGTCAAGGGACAGGGCAATCAGCCCCAGCATTTT. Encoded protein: CSVKGQGNQPQHF.

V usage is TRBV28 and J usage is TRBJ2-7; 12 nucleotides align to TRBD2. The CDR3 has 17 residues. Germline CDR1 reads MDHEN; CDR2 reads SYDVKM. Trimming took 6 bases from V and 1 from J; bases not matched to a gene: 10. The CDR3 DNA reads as TGTGCCAGCAGCCTACTAGCGGGAGGCAAAAGATCCTACGAGCAGTACTTC. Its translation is CASSLLAGGKRSYEQYF.

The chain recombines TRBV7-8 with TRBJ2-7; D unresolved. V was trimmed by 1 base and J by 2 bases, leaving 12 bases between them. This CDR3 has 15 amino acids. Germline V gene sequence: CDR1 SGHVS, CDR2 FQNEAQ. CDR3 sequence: CASSLVSDATYEQYF. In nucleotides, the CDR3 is TGTGCCAGCAGCTTAGTCTCGGATGCTACCTACGAGCAGTACTTC.

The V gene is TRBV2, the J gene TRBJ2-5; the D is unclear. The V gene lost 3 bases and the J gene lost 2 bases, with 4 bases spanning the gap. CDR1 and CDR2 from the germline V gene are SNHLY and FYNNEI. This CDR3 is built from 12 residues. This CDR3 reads CASSDDQETQYF. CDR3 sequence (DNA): TGTGCCAGCAGTGATGATCAAGAGACCCAGTACTTC.

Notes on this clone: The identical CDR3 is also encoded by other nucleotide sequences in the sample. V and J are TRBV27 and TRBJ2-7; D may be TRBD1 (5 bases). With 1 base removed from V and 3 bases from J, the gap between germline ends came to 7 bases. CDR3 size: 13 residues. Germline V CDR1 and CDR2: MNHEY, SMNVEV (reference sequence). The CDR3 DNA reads TGTGCCAGCAGTTTATACGACAGCTACGAGCAGTACTTC. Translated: CASSLYDSYEQYF.

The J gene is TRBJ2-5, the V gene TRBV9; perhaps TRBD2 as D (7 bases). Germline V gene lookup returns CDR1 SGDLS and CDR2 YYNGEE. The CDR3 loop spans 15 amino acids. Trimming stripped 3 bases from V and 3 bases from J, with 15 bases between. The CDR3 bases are TGTGCCAGCAGCGGGAGCGGGACATACAAAGAGACCCAGTACTTC. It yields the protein CASSGSGTYKETQYF.

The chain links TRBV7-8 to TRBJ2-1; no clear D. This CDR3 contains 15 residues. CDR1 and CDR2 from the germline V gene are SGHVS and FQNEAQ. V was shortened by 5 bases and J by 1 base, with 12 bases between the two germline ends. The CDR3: CASSPLQQSYNEQFF. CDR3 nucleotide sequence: TGTGCCAGCAGCCCTCTCCAGCAGTCCTACAATGAGCAGTTCTTC.

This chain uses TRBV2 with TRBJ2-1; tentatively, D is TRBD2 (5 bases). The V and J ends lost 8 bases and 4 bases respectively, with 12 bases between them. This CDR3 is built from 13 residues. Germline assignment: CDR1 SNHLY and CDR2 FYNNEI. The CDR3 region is CASLPAEYNEQFF. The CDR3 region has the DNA TGTGCCAGCTTGCCAGCGGAGTACAATGAGCAGTTCTTC.

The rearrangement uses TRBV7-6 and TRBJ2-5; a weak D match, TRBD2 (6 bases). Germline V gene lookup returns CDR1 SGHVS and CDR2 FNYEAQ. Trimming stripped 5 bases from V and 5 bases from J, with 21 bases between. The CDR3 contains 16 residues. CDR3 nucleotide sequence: TGTGCCAGCAGCCCGGCTGGAGGGCGGACTGGGGAGACCCAGTACTTC. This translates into CASSPAGGRTGETQYF.

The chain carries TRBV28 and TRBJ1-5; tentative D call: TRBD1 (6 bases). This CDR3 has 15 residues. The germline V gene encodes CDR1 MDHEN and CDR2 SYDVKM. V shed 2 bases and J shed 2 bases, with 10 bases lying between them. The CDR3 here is CASSLAGAGNQPQHF. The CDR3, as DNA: TGTGCCAGCAGTTTAGCGGGGGCGGGCAATCAGCCCCAGCATTTT.

The DNA for the CDR3 is TGTGCCAGCAGTGAAGCTCCCTCTAGCGCAGATACGCAGTATTTT. The encoded protein is CASSEAPSSADTQYF. The chain combines TRBV6-1 with TRBJ2-3; TRBD2 might be the D (6 bases). The CDR3 is made up of 15 amino acids. Germline V CDR1 and CDR2: MNHNS, SASEGT. Trimming took 0 bases from V and 4 from J, leaving 11 bases between them.

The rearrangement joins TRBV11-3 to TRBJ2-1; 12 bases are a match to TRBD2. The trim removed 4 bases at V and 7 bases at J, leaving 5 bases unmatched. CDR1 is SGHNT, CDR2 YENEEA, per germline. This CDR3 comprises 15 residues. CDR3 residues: CASSSLAGGRNEQFF. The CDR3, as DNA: TGTGCCAGCAGCTCTCTAGCGGGAGGGCGAAATGAGCAGTTCTTC.

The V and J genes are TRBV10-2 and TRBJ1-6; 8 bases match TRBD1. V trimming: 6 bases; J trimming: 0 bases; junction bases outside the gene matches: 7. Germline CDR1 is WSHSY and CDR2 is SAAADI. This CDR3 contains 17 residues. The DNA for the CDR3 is TGCGCCAGCAGCGGACAGGGAGTGAGCTCCTATAATTCACCCCTCCACTTT. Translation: CASSGQGVSSYNSPLHF.

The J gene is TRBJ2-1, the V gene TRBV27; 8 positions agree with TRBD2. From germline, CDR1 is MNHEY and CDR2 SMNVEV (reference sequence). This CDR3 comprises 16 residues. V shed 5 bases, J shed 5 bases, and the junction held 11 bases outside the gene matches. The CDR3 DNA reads TGTGCCAGCAGTGTCGCCGGGACTAGGCATAACAATGAGCAGTTCTTC. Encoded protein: CASSVAGTRHNNEQFF.

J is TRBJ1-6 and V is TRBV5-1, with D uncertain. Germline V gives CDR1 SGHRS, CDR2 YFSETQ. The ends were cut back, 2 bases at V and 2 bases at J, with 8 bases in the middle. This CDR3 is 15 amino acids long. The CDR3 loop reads CASSFTGTYNSPLHF. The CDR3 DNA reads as TGCGCCAGCAGCTTTACGGGAACCTATAATTCACCCCTCCACTTT.

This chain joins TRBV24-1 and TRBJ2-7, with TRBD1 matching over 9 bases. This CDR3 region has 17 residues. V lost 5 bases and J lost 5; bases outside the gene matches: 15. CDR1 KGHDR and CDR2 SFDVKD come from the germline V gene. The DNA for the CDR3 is TGTGCCACCAGTGGTACCACCTCCGGGACAGGGTTCCACGAGCAGTACTTC. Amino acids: CATSGTTSGTGFHEQYF.

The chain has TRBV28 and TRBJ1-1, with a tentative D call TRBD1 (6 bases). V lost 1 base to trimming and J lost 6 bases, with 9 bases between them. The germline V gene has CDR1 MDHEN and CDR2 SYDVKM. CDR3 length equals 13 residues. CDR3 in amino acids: CASSLLGGAEAFF. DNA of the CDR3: TGTGCCAGCAGTTTATTAGGGGGAGCTGAAGCTTTCTTT.

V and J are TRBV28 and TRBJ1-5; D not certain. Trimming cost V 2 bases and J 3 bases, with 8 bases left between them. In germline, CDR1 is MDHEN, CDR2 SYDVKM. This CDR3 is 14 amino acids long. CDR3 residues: CASSLVGINQPQHF. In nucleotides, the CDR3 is TGTGCCAGCAGTTTAGTGGGGATCAATCAGCCCCAGCATTTT. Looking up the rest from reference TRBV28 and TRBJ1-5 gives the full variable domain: DVKVTQSSRYLVKRTGEKVFLECVQDMDHENMFWYRQDPGLGLRLIYFSYDVKMKEKGDIPEGYSVSREKKERFSLILESASTNQTSMYLCASSLVGINQPQHFGDGTRLSIL.

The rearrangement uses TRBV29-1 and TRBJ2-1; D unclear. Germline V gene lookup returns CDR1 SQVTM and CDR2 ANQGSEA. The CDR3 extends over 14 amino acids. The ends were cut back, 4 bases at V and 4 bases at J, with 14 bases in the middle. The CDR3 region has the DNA TGCAGCGTTGGTCGAGGACCAAAGTACAATGAGCAGTTCTTC. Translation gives CSVGRGPKYNEQFF.